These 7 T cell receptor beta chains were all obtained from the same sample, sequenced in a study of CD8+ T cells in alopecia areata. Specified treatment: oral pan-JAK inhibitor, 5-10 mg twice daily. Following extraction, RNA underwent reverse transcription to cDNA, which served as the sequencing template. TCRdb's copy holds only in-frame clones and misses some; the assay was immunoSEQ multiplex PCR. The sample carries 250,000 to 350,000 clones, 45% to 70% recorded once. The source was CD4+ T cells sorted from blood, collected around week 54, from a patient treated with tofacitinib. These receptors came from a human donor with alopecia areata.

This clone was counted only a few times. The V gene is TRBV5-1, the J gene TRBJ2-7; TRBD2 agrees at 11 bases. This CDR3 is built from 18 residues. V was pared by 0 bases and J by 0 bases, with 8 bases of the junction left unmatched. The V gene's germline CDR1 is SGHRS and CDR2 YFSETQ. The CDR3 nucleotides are TGCGCCAGCAGCTTGGTTCCTAGCGGGGGGCTACCCTCCTACGAGCAGTACTTC. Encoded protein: CASSLVPSGGLPSYEQYF.

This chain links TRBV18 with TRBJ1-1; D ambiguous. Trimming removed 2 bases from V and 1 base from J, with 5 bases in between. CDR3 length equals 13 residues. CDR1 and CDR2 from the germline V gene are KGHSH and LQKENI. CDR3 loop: CASSPERNTEAFF. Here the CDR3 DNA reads TGTGCCAGCTCACCAGAGAGGAACACTGAAGCTTTCTTT.

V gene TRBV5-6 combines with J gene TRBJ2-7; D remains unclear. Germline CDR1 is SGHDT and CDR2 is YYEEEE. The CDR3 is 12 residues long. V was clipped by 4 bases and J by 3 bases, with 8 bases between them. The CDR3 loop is CASSLRFYEQYF. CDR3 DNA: TGTGCCAGCAGCCTCCGCTTCTACGAGCAGTACTTC.

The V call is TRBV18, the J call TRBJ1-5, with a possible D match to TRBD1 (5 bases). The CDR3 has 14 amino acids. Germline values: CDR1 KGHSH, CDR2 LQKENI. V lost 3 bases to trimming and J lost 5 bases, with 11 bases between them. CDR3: CASSPGLGDQPQHF. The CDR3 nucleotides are TGTGCCAGCTCACCCGGACTGGGGGATCAGCCCCAGCATTTT.

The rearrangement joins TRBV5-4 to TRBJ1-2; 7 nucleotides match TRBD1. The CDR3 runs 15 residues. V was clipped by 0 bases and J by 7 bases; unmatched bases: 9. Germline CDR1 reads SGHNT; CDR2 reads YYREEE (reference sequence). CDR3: CASSLERNRGFGYTF. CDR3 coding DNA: TGTGCCAGCAGCTTGGAACGGAACAGGGGCTTTGGCTACACCTTC.

The CDR3 DNA reads TGTGCCAGCTCTACCAACAGCGGACAGGGAACCTTGAACACTGAAGCTTTCTTT. Translation gives CASSTNSGQGTLNTEAFF. The gene calls are TRBV18 and TRBJ1-1; 8 nucleotides align to TRBD1. The germline CDR1 and CDR2 sequences are KGHSH and LQKENI. The ends lost 6 bases at V and 0 bases at J; junction bases unmatched: 15. The CDR3 is 18 amino acids.

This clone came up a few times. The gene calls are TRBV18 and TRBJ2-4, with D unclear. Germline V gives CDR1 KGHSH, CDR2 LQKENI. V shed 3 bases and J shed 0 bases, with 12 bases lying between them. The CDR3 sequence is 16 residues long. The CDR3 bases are TGTGCCAGCTCACCTCCGAGGCAACTAGCCAAAAACATTCAGTACTTC. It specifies CASSPPRQLAKNIQYF.